These 2 T cell receptor beta chains share one sample of origin, sequenced in a study of Ad26.COV2.S vaccination and SARS-CoV-2 variants. Assay: immunoSEQ multiplex PCR; the TCRdb copy retains only in-frame clones and omits some. Seen here are roughly 300,000 clones, about 87% observed once, and the top ten hold 6.4%. As to treatment: some 20 received Ad26.COV2.S at low or high dose, single or two shots; several received placebo; per-sample allocation not given. Sampling was performed 63 days after the first vaccine or placebo injection. The sequencing here drew on peripheral blood, taken in a trial of Ad26.COV2.S vaccine versus placebo. These receptors were collected from a person aged 18 to 59 who received the Ad26.COV2.S COVID-19 vaccine or a placebo.

The chain is built from TRBV14 and TRBJ1-1; no definite D call. V lost 0 bases and J 5 bases, leaving 7 bases between the germline ends. Germline CDR1 is SGHDN and CDR2 is FVKESK. CDR3 size: 13 residues. CDR3 sequence: CASSQDMMTEAFF. The CDR3 region has the DNA TGTGCCAGCAGCCAAGATATGATGACTGAAGCTTTCTTT. Drawing the rest from reference TRBV14 and TRBJ1-1, the complete variable domain is EAGVTQFPSHSVIEKGQTVTLRCDPISGHDNLYWYRRVMGKEIKFLLHFVKESKQDESGMPNNRFLAERTGGTYSTLKVQPAELEDSGVYFCASSQDMMTEAFFGQGTRLTVV.

The V gene is TRBV15, the J gene TRBJ2-7, with TRBD1 matching over 10 bases. This CDR3 spans 13 amino acids. CDR1 is LNHNV, CDR2 YYDKDF, per germline (reference sequence). The V and J ends lost 5 bases and 7 bases, in that order; junction bases with no gene match: 5. CDR3 residues: CATSGRDRGEQYF. CDR3 DNA sequence: TGTGCCACCAGCGGGAGGGACAGGGGTGAGCAGTACTTC.